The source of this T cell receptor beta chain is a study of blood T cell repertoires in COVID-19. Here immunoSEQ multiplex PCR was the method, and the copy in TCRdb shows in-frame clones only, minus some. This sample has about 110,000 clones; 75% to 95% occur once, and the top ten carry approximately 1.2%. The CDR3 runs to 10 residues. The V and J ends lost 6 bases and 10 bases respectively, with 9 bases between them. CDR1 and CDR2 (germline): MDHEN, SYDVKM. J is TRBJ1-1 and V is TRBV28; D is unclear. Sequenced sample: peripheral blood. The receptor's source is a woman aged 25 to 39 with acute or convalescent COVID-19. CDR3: CASSGVRAFF. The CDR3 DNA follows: TGTGCCAGCAGCGGAGTAAGAGCTTTCTTT.